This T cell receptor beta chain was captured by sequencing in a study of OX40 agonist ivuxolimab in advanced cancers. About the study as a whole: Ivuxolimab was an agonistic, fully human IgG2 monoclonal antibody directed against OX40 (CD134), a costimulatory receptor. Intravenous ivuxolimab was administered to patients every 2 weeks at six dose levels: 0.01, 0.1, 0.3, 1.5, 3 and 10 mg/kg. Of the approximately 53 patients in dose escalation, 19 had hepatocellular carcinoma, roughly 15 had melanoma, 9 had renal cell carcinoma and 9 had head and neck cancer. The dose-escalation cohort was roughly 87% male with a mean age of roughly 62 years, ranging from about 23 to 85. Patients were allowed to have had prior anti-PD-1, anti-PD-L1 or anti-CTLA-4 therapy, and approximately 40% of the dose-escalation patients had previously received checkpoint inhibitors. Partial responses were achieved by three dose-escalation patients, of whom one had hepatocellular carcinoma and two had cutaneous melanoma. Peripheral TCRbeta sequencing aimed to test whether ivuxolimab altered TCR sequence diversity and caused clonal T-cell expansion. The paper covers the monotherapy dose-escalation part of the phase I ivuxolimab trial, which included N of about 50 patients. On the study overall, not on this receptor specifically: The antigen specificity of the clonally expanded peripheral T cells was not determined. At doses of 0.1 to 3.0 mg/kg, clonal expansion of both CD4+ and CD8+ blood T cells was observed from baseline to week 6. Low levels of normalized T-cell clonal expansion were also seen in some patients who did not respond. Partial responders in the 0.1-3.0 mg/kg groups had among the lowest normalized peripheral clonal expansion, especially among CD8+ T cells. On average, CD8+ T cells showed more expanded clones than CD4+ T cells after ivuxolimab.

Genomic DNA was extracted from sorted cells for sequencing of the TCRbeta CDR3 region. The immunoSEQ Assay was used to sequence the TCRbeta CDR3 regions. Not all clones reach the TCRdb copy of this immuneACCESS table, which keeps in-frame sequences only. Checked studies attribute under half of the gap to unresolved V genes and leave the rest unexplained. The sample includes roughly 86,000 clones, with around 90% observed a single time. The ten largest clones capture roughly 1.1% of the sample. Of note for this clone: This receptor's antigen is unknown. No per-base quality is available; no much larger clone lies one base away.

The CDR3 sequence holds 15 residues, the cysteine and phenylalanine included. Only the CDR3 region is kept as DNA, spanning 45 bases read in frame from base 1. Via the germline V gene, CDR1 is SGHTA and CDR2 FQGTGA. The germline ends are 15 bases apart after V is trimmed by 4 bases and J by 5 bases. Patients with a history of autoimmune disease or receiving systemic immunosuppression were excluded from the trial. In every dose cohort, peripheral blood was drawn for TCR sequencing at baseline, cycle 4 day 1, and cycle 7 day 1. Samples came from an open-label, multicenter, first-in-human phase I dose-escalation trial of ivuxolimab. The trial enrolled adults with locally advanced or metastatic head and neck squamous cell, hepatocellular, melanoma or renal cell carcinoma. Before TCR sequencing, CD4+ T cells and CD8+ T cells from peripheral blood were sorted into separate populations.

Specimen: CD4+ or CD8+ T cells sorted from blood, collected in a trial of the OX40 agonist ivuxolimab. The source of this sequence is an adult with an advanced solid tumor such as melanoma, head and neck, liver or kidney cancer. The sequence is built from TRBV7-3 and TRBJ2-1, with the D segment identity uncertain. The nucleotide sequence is TGTGCCAGCAGCTCGCCTGCGCGAAGGAACAATGAGCAGTTCTTC. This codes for CASSSPARRNNEQFF.